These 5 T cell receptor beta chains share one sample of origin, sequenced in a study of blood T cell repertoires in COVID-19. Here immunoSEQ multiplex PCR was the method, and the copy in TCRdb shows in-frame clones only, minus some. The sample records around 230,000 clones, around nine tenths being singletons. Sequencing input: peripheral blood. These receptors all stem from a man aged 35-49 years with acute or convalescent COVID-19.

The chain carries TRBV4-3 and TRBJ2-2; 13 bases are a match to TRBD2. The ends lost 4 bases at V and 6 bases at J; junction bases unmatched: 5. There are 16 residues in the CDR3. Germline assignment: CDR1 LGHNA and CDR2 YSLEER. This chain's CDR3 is CASSPRLAGGSGELFF. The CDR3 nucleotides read TGCGCCAGCAGCCCCCGACTAGCGGGAGGATCCGGGGAGCTGTTTTTT.

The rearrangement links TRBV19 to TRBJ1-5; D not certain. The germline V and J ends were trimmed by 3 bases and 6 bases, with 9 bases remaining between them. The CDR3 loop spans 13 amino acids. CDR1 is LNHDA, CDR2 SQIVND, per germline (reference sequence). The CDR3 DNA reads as TGTGCCAGTAGTATTCGGGGATCTCAGCCCCAGCATTTT. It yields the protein CASSIRGSQPQHF.

The CDR3 DNA is TGTGCCAGTAGCGGACTAGAGGCCGCCACAGATACGCAGTATTTT. Protein sequence: CASSGLEAATDTQYF. The V call is TRBV19, the J call TRBJ2-3; 7 bases line up with TRBD2. The V gene end was trimmed by 6 bases and the J gene end by 2 bases; junction bases not matched to a gene: 8. The CDR3 totals 15 residues. The germline gives CDR1 LNHDA, CDR2 SQIVND (reference sequence).

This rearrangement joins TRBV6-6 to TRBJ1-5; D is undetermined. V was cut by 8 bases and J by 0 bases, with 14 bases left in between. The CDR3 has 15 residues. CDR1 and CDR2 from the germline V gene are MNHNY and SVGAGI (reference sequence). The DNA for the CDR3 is TGTGCCAGCTGGCAGGCCGAGGGTAGCAATCAGCCCCAGCATTTT. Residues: CASWQAEGSNQPQHF.

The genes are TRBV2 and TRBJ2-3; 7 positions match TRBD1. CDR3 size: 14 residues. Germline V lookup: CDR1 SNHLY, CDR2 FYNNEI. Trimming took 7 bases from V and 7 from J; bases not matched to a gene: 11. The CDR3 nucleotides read TGTGCCAGCAATGACAGGGTAATATTGAATACGCAGTATTTT. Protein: CASNDRVILNTQYF.